Following are 15 T cell receptor beta chains from one sample sequenced in a study of T cells after yellow fever vaccination. In TCRdb, the 5' RACE reads were re-called with MiXCR into one record per CDR3 protein. The sample includes more than 120,000 distinct CDR3 sequences, roughly 8.2% seen only once; the top ten take about 0.73%. Here the sequenced sample was CD4+ T cells sorted from PBMCs, taken 5 days after the yellow fever booster vaccination. The receptors were gathered from a man aged 25 to 40 who received the YFV17D yellow fever vaccine.

Details on this clonotype: This may be a read error, as it is one base from a much larger clone. This chain joins TRBV20-1 and TRBJ2-3, with a possible D match to TRBD2 (6 bases). This CDR3 region has 15 residues. Per germline, CDR1 DFQATT and CDR2 SNEGSKA (reference sequence). Trimming removed 3 bases at V and 0 bases at J, with 13 bases between. CDR3 sequence reads: CSASRTIESTDTQYF. CDR3 nucleotides: TGCAGTGCTAGCCGGACTATCGAGAGCACAGATACGCAGTATTTT.

This clonotype was observed a few times. This chain joins TRBV29-1 and TRBJ2-5; no firm D call. This CDR3 has 12 residues. V was pared by 4 bases and J by 5 bases, with 11 bases between. Germline V gene data show CDR1 as SQVTM and CDR2 as ANQGSEA. The CDR3 DNA is TGCAGCGTTGTTGAGATGGGGGAGACCCAGTACTTC. Its translation: CSVVEMGETQYF.

This clonotype was counted ten times or more. The chain is built from TRBV5-6 and TRBJ2-7; the match to TRBD2 covers 14 bases. Germline CDR1 and CDR2: SGHDT and YYEEEE. This CDR3 comprises 15 residues. With V trimmed by 3 bases and J by 6 bases, 5 bases remained unmatched. The CDR3 region has the DNA TGTGCCAGCAGCTGGGGACTAGCGGGAGCAAGCGAGCAGTACTTC. Translation: CASSWGLAGASEQYF.

Concerning this clonotype: One end of the junction fails to match germline, which may point to a read error. The chain recombines TRBV6-4 with TRBJ1-2, with D perhaps TRBD1 (5 bases). CDR1 is MRHNA, CDR2 SNTAGT, per germline. This CDR3 has 15 residues. The CDR3 nucleotides are TGTGGCAGCAGGGTCGATTGGGGGTCTAACTATGGCTACACCTTC. It is translated as CGSRVDWGSNYGYTF.

This clonotype was detected many times. This chain connects TRBV7-8 to TRBJ2-7; D may be TRBD1 (5 bases). Deletions cut 5 bases from V and 7 bases from J, with 15 bases between. The CDR3 totals 13 residues. Looked up from germline, CDR1 is SGHVS and CDR2 is FQNEAQ. This chain's CDR3 is CASSPGAPTEQYF. CDR3 bases: TGTGCCAGCAGCCCTGGGGCCCCGACAGAGCAGTACTTC.

This clonotype was observed many times. V gene TRBV12-3 or TRBV12-4 combines with J gene TRBJ2-1; D gene ambiguous. This CDR3 is 11 amino acids long. Trimming removed 5 bases at V and 5 bases at J, with 4 bases between. The CDR3 reads CASSPDNEQFF. The DNA of the CDR3 is TGTGCCAGCAGTCCGGACAATGAGCAGTTCTTC.

This clonotype was recorded many times. The chain recombines TRBV15 with TRBJ2-1; D possibly corresponds to TRBD1 (6 bases). V was clipped by 5 bases and J by 8 bases, with 19 bases between them. CDR1 and CDR2 (germline): LNHNV, YYDKDF (reference sequence). The CDR3 loop spans 15 amino acids. As DNA, the CDR3 is TGTGCCACCAGCCCCCAAGGGCAGGGGAGAGATGAGCAGTTCTTC. This sequence encodes CATSPQGQGRDEQFF.

This clonotype came up many times. This chain uses TRBV6-5 with TRBJ2-1; D uncertain. The length of the CDR3 is 15 residues. Germline V gene data show CDR1 as MNHEY and CDR2 as SVGAGI. The V end lost 2 bases, the J end lost 4 bases, and 12 bases lay between the germline ends. The chain's CDR3 is CASSYASGIYNEQFF. CDR3 coding DNA: TGTGCCAGCAGTTACGCAAGTGGCATTTACAATGAGCAGTTCTTC.

This clonotype occurred many times. The rearrangement uses TRBV7-9 and TRBJ2-1; no firm D call. Germline V lookup: CDR1 SEHNR, CDR2 FQNEAQ (reference sequence). Between the trimmed V and J ends, which lost 5 bases and 14 bases, there was a span of 4 bases. This CDR3 contains 8 residues. The CDR3 sequence is CASSPEFF. CDR3 DNA: TGTGCCAGCAGCCCTGAGTTCTTC.

This clonotype was seen repeatedly, ten times or more. The chain has TRBV10-3 and TRBJ2-3; D not certain. The CDR3 is made up of 13 amino acids. The germline V gene encodes CDR1 ENHRY and CDR2 SYGVKD. V was pared by 2 bases and J by 2 bases, with 5 bases between. CDR3 amino acids: CAISENPTDTQYF. In DNA form, the CDR3 reads TGTGCCATCAGTGAGAACCCCACAGATACGCAGTATTTT.

The table lists this clonotype with many counts. This chain links TRBV29-1 with TRBJ2-7; 7 bases map to TRBD1. The CDR3 is 13 residues long. V shed 7 bases, J shed 2 bases, and the junction held 8 bases outside the gene matches. The germline CDR1 and CDR2 sequences are SQVTM and ANQGSEA. The CDR3 spells CSGRDSATYEQYF. CDR3 bases: TGCAGCGGACGGGACAGTGCAACCTACGAGCAGTACTTC.

Regarding this clonotype: This may be a read error: a much more frequent sequence differs by one nucleotide. The CDR3 DNA follows: TGTGCCAGCAGCCCTTCGACTAACGGGAGGGATGAGTACTTC. Translation: CASSPSTNGRDEYF. The rearrangement joins TRBV6-2 or TRBV6-3 to TRBJ2-7; 8 bases are a match to TRBD2. Germline V gene sequence: CDR1 MNHEY, CDR2 SVGEGT. The CDR3 length is 14 residues. Unmatched junction bases numbered 15, after V lost 6 bases and J lost 11 bases.

To note about this clonotype: Being one base from a much bigger clone, this may be a read error. The genes are TRBV28 and TRBJ2-7; D could derive from TRBD1 or TRBD2 (5 bases each). The CDR3 totals 14 residues. Per germline, CDR1 MDHEN and CDR2 SYDVKM. V was clipped by 6 bases and J by 6 bases, with 18 bases between them. The CDR3 DNA is TGTGCCAGCAGATGGAGAGGGACGGCAGGCGAGCAGTACTTC. Translation gives CASRWRGTAGEQYF.

This clonotype was picked up many times. The rearrangement uses TRBV4-2 and TRBJ1-1, with a possible D match to TRBD1 (6 bases). The CDR3 length is 16 residues. Germline V gives CDR1 LGHNA, CDR2 YNFKEQ. Trimming cost V 0 bases and J 3 bases, with 14 bases left between them. This CDR3 is CASSQDPGGQDTEAFF. The CDR3 DNA reads TGTGCCAGCAGCCAAGATCCGGGGGGCCAGGACACTGAAGCTTTCTTT.

This clonotype appeared many times. The CDR3 DNA reads TGTGCCACCAGTGATCGGACAGTACAAGAGACCCAGTACTTC. It specifies CATSDRTVQETQYF. The genes are TRBV24-1 and TRBJ2-5, with a weak D call TRBD1 (6 bases). Germline V gene data show CDR1 as KGHDR and CDR2 as SFDVKD. V lost 3 bases and J 2 bases, leaving 9 bases between the germline ends. The length of the CDR3 is 14 residues.